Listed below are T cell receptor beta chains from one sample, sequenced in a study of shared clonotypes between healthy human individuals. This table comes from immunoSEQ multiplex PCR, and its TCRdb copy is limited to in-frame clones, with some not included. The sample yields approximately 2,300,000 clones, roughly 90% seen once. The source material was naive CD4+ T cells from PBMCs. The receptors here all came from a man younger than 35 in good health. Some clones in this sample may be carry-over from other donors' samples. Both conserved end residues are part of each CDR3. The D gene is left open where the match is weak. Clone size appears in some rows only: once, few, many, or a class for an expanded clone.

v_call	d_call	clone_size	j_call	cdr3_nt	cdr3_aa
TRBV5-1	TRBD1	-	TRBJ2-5	TGCGCCAGCAGCATTGGACAGGGAGAGACCCAGTACTTC	CASSIGQGETQYF
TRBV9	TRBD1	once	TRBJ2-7	TGTGCCAGCAGCGTGACAGGGACCTACGAGCAGTACTTC	CASSVTGTYEQYF
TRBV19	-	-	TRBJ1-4	TGTGCCAGTATTCACAGGGCGGGGGAAAAACTGTTTTTT	CASIHRAGEKLFF
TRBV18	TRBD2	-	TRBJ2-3	TGTGCCAGCTCACCAATAATCTCAGCGGGAGGTCCCGCAGATACGCAGTATTTT	CASSPIISAGGPADTQYF
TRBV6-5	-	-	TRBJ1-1	TGTGCCAGCAGTGAAGCGGGGGAAGCTTTCTTT	CASSEAGEAFF
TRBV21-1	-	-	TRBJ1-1	TGTGCCAGCAGCAAACCCCCAAGAAGGAACACTGAAGCTTTCTTT	CASSKPPRRNTEAFF
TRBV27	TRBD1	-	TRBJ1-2	TGTGCCAGCAGTTTAGGACAGGGGCGGTTCGGCTACACCTTC	CASSLGQGRFGYTF
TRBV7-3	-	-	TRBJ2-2	TGTGCCAGCAGCCCCCTGACTACTTGGCCCGGGGAGCTGTTTTTT	CASSPLTTWPGELFF
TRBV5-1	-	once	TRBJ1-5	TGCGCCAGCAGCTTGGGGGGGGGAGCCCAGCCCCAGCATTTT	CASSLGGGAQPQHF
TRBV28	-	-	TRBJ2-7	TGTGCCAGCAGTTTGTGGGGGTACGAGCAGTACTTC	CASSLWGYEQYF
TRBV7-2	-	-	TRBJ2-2	TGTGCCAGCAGCTTAATTTTAGGGGTTAGAGGGGAGCTGTTTTTT	CASSLILGVRGELFF
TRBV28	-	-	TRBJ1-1	TGTGCCGGTCAGGACGGGGGGTCGATGACTGAAGCTTTCTTT	CAGQDGGSMTEAFF
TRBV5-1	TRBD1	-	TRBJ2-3	TGCGCCAGCAGCCTCATGACAGGGAGCACAGATACGCAGTATTTT	CASSLMTGSTDTQYF
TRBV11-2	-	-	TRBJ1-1	TGTGCCAGCAGCCCGACGGTCGGGGGGGCTGAAGCTTTCTTT	CASSPTVGGAEAFF
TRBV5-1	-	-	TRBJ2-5	TGCGCCAGCAGCTTGGGGCAGGGGGAGACCCAGTACTTC	CASSLGQGETQYF
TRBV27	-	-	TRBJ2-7	TGTGCCAGCAGTGACAGTAACTCCTACGAGCAGTACTTC	CASSDSNSYEQYF
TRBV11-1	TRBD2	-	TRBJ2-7	TGTGCCAGCAGCTTAGTAGGGACTAAAGCCACCGAGCAGTACTTC	CASSLVGTKATEQYF
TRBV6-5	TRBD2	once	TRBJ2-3	TGTGCCAGCAGTTCCCTAGCGGAGATGGGTACGCAGTATTTT	CASSSLAEMGTQYF
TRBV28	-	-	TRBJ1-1	TGTGCCAGCAGCCCGGTTTCTATTGGCACTGAAGCTTTCTTT	CASSPVSIGTEAFF
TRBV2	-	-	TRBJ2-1	TGTGCCAGCCAAATTAGCGGCCGAGAAAACAATGAGCAGTTCTTC	CASQISGRENNEQFF
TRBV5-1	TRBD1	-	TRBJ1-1	TGCGCCAGCAGACAACAGGGGGCGAACACTGAAGCTTTCTTT	CASRQQGANTEAFF
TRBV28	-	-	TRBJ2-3	TGTGCCAGCGGGTTTAGCACAGATACGCAGTATTTT	CASGFSTDTQYF
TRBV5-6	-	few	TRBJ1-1	TGTGCCAGCAGCTTAGCAGGGCGACCTGAAGCTTTCTTT	CASSLAGRPEAFF
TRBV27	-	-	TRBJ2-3	TGTGCCAGCAGTCGGGACCGAAGCACAGATACGCAGTATTTT	CASSRDRSTDTQYF
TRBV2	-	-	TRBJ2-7	TGTGCCAGCCATTGGGGAACGGGAGCCCCCTACGAGCAGTACTTC	CASHWGTGAPYEQYF
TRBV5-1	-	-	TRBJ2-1	TGCGCCAGCAGCACTTACAATGAGCAGTTCTTC	CASSTYNEQFF
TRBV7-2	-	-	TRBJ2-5	TGTGCCAGCAGCTTGACAAGACAAGAGACCCAGTACTTC	CASSLTRQETQYF
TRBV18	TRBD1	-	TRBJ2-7	TGTGCCAGCTCACCATGGGCCGGGACAGAGTACTACGAGCAGTACTTC	CASSPWAGTEYYEQYF
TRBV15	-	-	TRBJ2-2	TGTGCCACCAGCAGACCGGACCGGGGGAACACCGGGGAGCTGTTTTTT	CATSRPDRGNTGELFF
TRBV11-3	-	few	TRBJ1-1	TGTGCCAGCAGCTTTTCACTGAACACTGAAGCTTTCTTT	CASSFSLNTEAFF
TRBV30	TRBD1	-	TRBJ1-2	TGTGCCTGGAGGGACAGAATCGGGACAGGAATTAACTATGGCTACACCTTC	CAWRDRIGTGINYGYTF
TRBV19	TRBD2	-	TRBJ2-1	TGTGCCAGTAGTATTAGGGGACTAGCCTTAGAGCAGTTCTTC	CASSIRGLALEQFF
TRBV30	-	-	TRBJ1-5	TGTGCCTGGAGTGTAAGGATTGGGGGCGCGAAGGGCCAGCCCCAGCATTTT	CAWSVRIGGAKGQPQHF
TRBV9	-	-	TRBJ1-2	TGTGCCAGCAGCGTAGGCGGCACCTATGGCTACACCTTC	CASSVGGTYGYTF
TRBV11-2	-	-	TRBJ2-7	TGTGCCAGCAGCTTATTCGGCAGAGGGGATTCCTACGAGCAGTACTTC	CASSLFGRGDSYEQYF
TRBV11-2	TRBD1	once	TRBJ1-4	TGTGCCAGCAGCCAGGACAGGTTAGCTGAAAAACTGTTTTTT	CASSQDRLAEKLFF
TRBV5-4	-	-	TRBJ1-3	TGTGCCAGCAGCTTGGCATCTTCTGGAAACACCATATATTTT	CASSLASSGNTIYF
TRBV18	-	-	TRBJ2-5	TGTGCCAGCTCACCGGGAGGAGGTAGGACAGGCGGGCAGACCCAGTACTTC	CASSPGGGRTGGQTQYF
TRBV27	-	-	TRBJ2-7	TGTGCCAGCAGTAGGGGGACGGACCCCTACGAGCAGTACTTC	CASSRGTDPYEQYF
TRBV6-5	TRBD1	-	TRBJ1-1	TGTGCCAGCAGTTACTCTTTTACGGCCCAGGGGGGGTTCGCTTTCTTT	CASSYSFTAQGGFAFF
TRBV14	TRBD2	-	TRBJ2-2	TGTGCCAGCAGCCAAAGGACTAGCGCGAACACCGGGGAGCTGTTTTTT	CASSQRTSANTGELFF
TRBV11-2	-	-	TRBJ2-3	TGTGCCAGCAGCTTAGTCCTGGGGACCACAGATACGCAGTATTTT	CASSLVLGTTDTQYF
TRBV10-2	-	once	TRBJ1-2	TGCGCCAGCTCCCGTAGGTTTTCCTATGGCTACACCTTC	CASSRRFSYGYTF
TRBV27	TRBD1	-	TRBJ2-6	TGTGCCAGCAGTTTAGGGAACAGGGGTCTGGTCTCTGGGGCCAACGTCCTGACTTTC	CASSLGNRGLVSGANVLTF
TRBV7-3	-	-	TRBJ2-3	TGTGCCAGCTCCGACGGGACTAGCACAGATACGCAGTATTTT	CASSDGTSTDTQYF
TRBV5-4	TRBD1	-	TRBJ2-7	TGTGCCAGCACCACAGGGGGCAGGGGCGGGAGTCCCAACGAGCAGTACTTC	CASTTGGRGGSPNEQYF
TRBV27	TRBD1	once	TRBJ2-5	TGTGCCAGCAGTGCAACGCCCCGGGGACAGGCTTCGGGGGAGACCCAGTACTTC	CASSATPRGQASGETQYF
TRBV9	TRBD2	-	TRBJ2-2	TGTGCCAGCAGCGTAGCTCCTAGCGGCTCGAACACCGGGGAGCTGTTTTTT	CASSVAPSGSNTGELFF
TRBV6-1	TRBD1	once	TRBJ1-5	TGTGCCAGCAGTGAGTCAGGGGGGCCATTACGTCCCCAGCATTTT	CASSESGGPLRPQHF
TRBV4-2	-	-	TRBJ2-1	TGTGCCAGCAGCCAAGATCAGGGCAGGGCAGCCAATGAGCAGTTCTTC	CASSQDQGRAANEQFF
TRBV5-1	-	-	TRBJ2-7	TGCGCCAGCAGTTTTGGGGGGGCGGTGACCTACGAGCAGTACTTC	CASSFGGAVTYEQYF
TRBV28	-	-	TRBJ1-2	TGTGCCACCAGAAATAGGGGCCCGGAGGGGAGTATGGGCTACACCTTC	CATRNRGPEGSMGYTF
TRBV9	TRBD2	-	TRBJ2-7	TGTGCCAGCAGCCTAGCGGGGAGCTCCTACGAGCAGTACTTC	CASSLAGSSYEQYF
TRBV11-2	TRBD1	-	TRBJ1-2	TGTGCCAGCAGTTGGGACAGAAACTATGGCTACACCTTC	CASSWDRNYGYTF
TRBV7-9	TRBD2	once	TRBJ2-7	TGTGCCAGCACAACCGGGACTAGCAGCTACGAGCAGTACTTC	CASTTGTSSYEQYF
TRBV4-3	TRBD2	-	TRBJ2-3	TGCGCCAGCAGCCAAGATAGCGGGAGGGCAGGAGATACGCAGTATTTT	CASSQDSGRAGDTQYF
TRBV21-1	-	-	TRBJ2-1	TGTGCCAGCAGCAAATGTCCTCGTGTACCTTACAATGAGCAGTTCTTC	CASSKCPRVPYNEQFF
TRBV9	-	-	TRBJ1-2	TGTGCCAGCAGCGGATACTTAAACGGACCGAGCTATGGCTACACCTTC	CASSGYLNGPSYGYTF
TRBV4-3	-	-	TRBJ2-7	TGCGCCAGCAGCCAAGGTCCGGGCGGATACGAGCAGTACTTC	CASSQGPGGYEQYF